A selection of T cell receptor beta chains follows, all from one sample in a study of blood T cell repertoires in COVID-19. Profiled with immunoSEQ multiplex PCR; TCRdb holds only in-frame clones, not every one. The sample carries approximately 75,000 clones, 75% to 90% recorded once. The specimen sequenced was peripheral blood. Receptors were obtained from a middle-aged man with COVID-19, enrolled during active disease. Both conserved end residues are part of each CDR3. The D gene is left open where the match is weak. Size is stated for part of the rows, as once, few or many counts, or as a class when the clone is expanded.

V gene	CDR3 length	D gene	J gene	clone size	CDR3 DNA	CDR3 protein
TRBV4-2	16	.	TRBJ2-1	medium-sized	TGTGCCAGCAGCCAAGAAACCGGAGAGATCTATGCTGAGCAGTTCTTC	CASSQETGEIYAEQFF
TRBV29-1	14	TRBD1	TRBJ1-1	.	TGCAGCGTTGGGGGACAGGGGCTTAGGAGTGAAGCTTTCTTT	CSVGGQGLRSEAFF
TRBV19	15	.	TRBJ2-1	.	TGTGCCAGTAGTTTCAGCGGAGTCTCCTACAATGAGCAGTTCTTC	CASSFSGVSYNEQFF
TRBV29-1	11	TRBD2	TRBJ2-1	once	TGCAGCCTTAGGGAGGGGAATGAGCAGTTCTTC	CSLREGNEQFF
TRBV7-2	13	.	TRBJ2-7	.	TGTGCCAGCAGCTTATCCAGGGTCTACGAGCAGTACTTC	CASSLSRVYEQYF
TRBV29-1	15	TRBD2	TRBJ2-3	.	TGCAGCGTTCCGGCCACTAGCGGATTCACAGATACGCAGTATTTT	CSVPATSGFTDTQYF
TRBV30	13	.	TRBJ1-4	.	TGTGCCTGGGCGCGAGCCTCTAATGAAAAACTGTTTTTT	CAWARASNEKLFF
TRBV9	14	TRBD1	TRBJ1-1	.	TGTGCCAGCAGCGTATCAGGGGGCGGTTATGGAGCTTTCTTT	CASSVSGGGYGAFF
TRBV5-1	14	.	TRBJ2-6	.	TGCGCCAGCAGCCCAGGCTCTGGGGCCAACGTCCTGACTTTC	CASSPGSGANVLTF
TRBV5-4	15	TRBD2	TRBJ2-7	.	TGTGCCAGCAGCGTGGAGGGCGGGAGCTCCTACGAGCAGTACTTC	CASSVEGGSSYEQYF
TRBV6-6	13	.	TRBJ1-5	.	TGTGCCAGCACCGCGGGGGGGCCTCAGCCCCAGCATTTT	CASTAGGPQPQHF
TRBV30	13	.	TRBJ2-4	once	TGTGCCTGGAGTAAGGAACCGGGAAACATTCAGTACTTC	CAWSKEPGNIQYF
TRBV14	14	.	TRBJ2-2	.	TGTGCCAGCAGCCAAATCCTCGGGACCGGGGAGCTGTTTTTT	CASSQILGTGELFF
TRBV19	17	.	TRBJ1-3	.	TGTGCCAGTAGTCCAAAGACAGGCCAGCGCTCTGGAAACACCATATATTTT	CASSPKTGQRSGNTIYF
TRBV14	14	.	TRBJ2-7	.	TGTGCCAGCAGCCAAGTAATCACAGGAACCGAGCAGTACTTC	CASSQVITGTEQYF
TRBV3-1/TRBV3-2	15	TRBD2	TRBJ2-7	many	TGTGCCAGCAGCCGCGGGACTAGCGGGTTCCTAGAGCAGTACTTC	CASSRGTSGFLEQYF
TRBV4-1	19	.	TRBJ2-7	.	TGCGCCAGCAGCTCCCTAAGGGGGGAGGGCCTAATTCAATCCTACGAGCAGTACTTC	CASSSLRGEGLIQSYEQYF
TRBV28	13	.	TRBJ2-3	.	TGTGCCAGCAGTTGGAGGAACCCCAATACGCAGTATTTT	CASSWRNPNTQYF
TRBV25-1	15	TRBD1	TRBJ2-7	.	TGTGCCAGCAGTGAATTACAGGGGAATTCATACGAGCAGTACTTC	CASSELQGNSYEQYF
TRBV19	14	TRBD2	TRBJ2-1	.	TGTGCCAGTAGTATAGGCGGGAGGAGCAATGAGCAGTTCTTC	CASSIGGRSNEQFF
TRBV7-2	18	.	TRBJ2-1	.	TGTGCCAGCAGCTTAGGGGTGATAGCGGCTGTCTCCTACAATGAGCAGTTCTTC	CASSLGVIAAVSYNEQFF
TRBV4-2	16	TRBD2	TRBJ2-3	.	TGTGCCAGCAGCCCCTATGCGGGAGGGGGCACAGATACGCAGTATTTT	CASSPYAGGGTDTQYF
TRBV2	15	.	TRBJ2-7	.	TGTGCCAGCAGCGAAGGGGTAGGGGCGATCTACGAGCAGTACTTC	CASSEGVGAIYEQYF
TRBV9	16	.	TRBJ1-3	.	TGTGCCAGCAGCGTAGGATTTTCGGGAGCTGGAAACACCATATATTTT	CASSVGFSGAGNTIYF
TRBV9	14	TRBD1	TRBJ1-1	.	TGTGCCAGCAGCGTAGGGACAGGGCCTGCTGAAGCTTTCTTT	CASSVGTGPAEAFF
TRBV6-6	16	TRBD1	TRBJ2-1	once	TGTGCCAGCAGTCGACTACCGGGACAGAATACAATGAGCGAGTTCTTC	CASSRLPGQNTMSEFF
TRBV2	14	.	TRBJ1-5	few	TGTGCCAGCAGTCGGGACAAGCCCAATCAGCCCCAGCATTTT	CASSRDKPNQPQHF
TRBV27	14	TRBD1	TRBJ1-5	.	TGTGCCAGCAGTTATCAGGGGGCAGAACAGCCCCAGCATTTT	CASSYQGAEQPQHF
TRBV5-1	14	TRBD1	TRBJ1-3	few	TGCGCCAGCAGACCCCAGGGGGCTGGAAACACCATATATTTT	CASRPQGAGNTIYF